Listed here are 23 T cell receptor beta chains from one sample, sequenced in a study of cytomegalovirus exposure and HLA in healthy donors (dated 2017 in TCRdb). The library came from the immunoSEQ multiplex PCR assay. For the multiplex PCR, a mixture combining 60 forward primers for TCR Vbeta segments and 13 reverse primers for TCR Jbeta segments was used. Here the immuneACCESS table is served through TCRdb, limited to in-frame sequences with V and J called. Missing clones are a known gap in these copies; in checked studies unresolved V genes cover under half, and the rest lacks a known reason. The sample profile shows 150,000 to 200,000 clones; 65% to 85% of them were found once. The ten largest clones capture approximately 0.098% of the sample. Sample: PBMCs. These receptors were taken from a boy aged 2 to 9 in good health and CMV-seronegative.

CDR3 coding DNA: TGCGCCAGCAGCCAAGAGGTCGACAGGCTGAGCATCTCTTATGGCTACACCTTC. This sequence encodes CASSQEVDRLSISYGYTF. The chain recombines TRBV4-3 with TRBJ1-2, with D possibly matching TRBD1 (6 bases). Germline assignment: CDR1 LGHNA and CDR2 YSLEER. Trimming removed 0 bases at V and 5 bases at J, with 22 bases between. This CDR3 region has 18 residues.

The V gene is TRBV2, the J gene TRBJ1-1; 10 bases are a match to TRBD1. From germline, CDR1 is SNHLY and CDR2 FYNNEI. The CDR3 has 14 amino acids. V was pared by 5 bases and J by 8 bases, with 8 bases of the junction left unmatched. The CDR3 reads CASSPPPGQGEAFF. The CDR3 DNA sequence: TGTGCCAGCAGTCCCCCCCCGGGACAGGGGGAAGCTTTCTTT. The full variable domain, with the rest looked up from reference TRBV2 and TRBJ1-1, is EPEVTQTPSHQVTQMGQEVILRCVPISNHLYFYWYRQILGQKVEFLVSFYNNEISEKSEIFDDQFSVERPDGSNFTLKIRSTKLEDSAMYFCASSPPPGQGEAFFGQGTRLTVV.

The chain carries TRBV6-6 and TRBJ1-3; no clear D gene. Germline V gene lookup returns CDR1 MNHNY and CDR2 SVGAGI (reference sequence). V lost 4 bases and J lost 0, with 13 bases in between. The CDR3 sequence is 16 residues long. The CDR3 here is CASSLTYQSSGNTIYF. The CDR3 coding sequence is TGTGCCAGCAGTTTGACATACCAGAGCTCTGGAAACACCATATATTTT.

The chain combines TRBV7-2 with TRBJ1-5, with a possible D match to TRBD1 (5 bases). The ends were cut back, 0 bases at V and 6 bases at J, with 15 bases in the middle. This CDR3 region has 16 residues. Germline V gene data show CDR1 as SGHTA and CDR2 as FQGNSA. The CDR3 region is CASSLAVAQGGQPQHF. Written as DNA, the CDR3 is TGTGCCAGCAGCTTAGCAGTTGCCCAGGGCGGTCAGCCCCAGCATTTT.

CDR3 sequence reads: CATGAGGQRRKELFF. The CDR3 DNA is TGTGCCACTGGTGCGGGGGGGCAGAGGCGAAAAGAGCTGTTTTTT. The chain links TRBV7-2 to TRBJ2-2; 9 nucleotides align to TRBD2. The ends lost 10 bases at V and 11 bases at J; junction bases unmatched: 17. CDR1 is SGHTA and CDR2 is FQGNSA in the germline V gene. The CDR3 consists of 15 residues.

The rearrangement links TRBV7-2 to TRBJ2-3; 8 bases match TRBD2. In germline, CDR1 is SGHTA, CDR2 FQGNSA. V lost 5 bases and J lost 6; bases outside the gene matches: 10. The CDR3 is made up of 15 amino acids. The CDR3 region has the DNA TGTGCCAGCAGCCTACGGGGGGGGCCGTCCGATACGCAGTATTTT. Amino acid sequence: CASSLRGGPSDTQYF.

Comment on this clone: At one end the junction does not follow the germline gene, possibly because of a read error. The rearrangement uses TRBV9 and TRBJ2-7; D may be TRBD1 (5 bases). The germline V gene encodes CDR1 SGDLS and CDR2 YYNGEE. This CDR3 contains 15 residues. The CDR3 is CASSVDPGSHYGQYF. CDR3 nucleotides: TGTGCCAGCAGCGTAGATCCAGGGTCGCACTACGGGCAGTACTTC.

On this clone: The same CDR3 arises from other DNA sequences in this sample as well. The rearrangement joins TRBV20-1 to TRBJ2-5, with TRBD1 as a possible D gene (7 bases). This CDR3 has 11 residues. Per germline, CDR1 DFQATT and CDR2 SNEGSKA (reference sequence). The V end lost 4 bases, the J end lost 5 bases, and 8 bases lay between the germline ends. CDR3 in DNA: TGCAGTGCTACAGGGGGGGAGACCCAGTACTTC. This gives the protein CSATGGETQYF.

The gene calls are TRBV2 and TRBJ1-5; D possibly corresponds to TRBD1 (5 bases). Per the germline V gene, CDR1 is SNHLY and CDR2 is FYNNEI. V was clipped by 7 bases and J by 1 base, with 8 bases between them. This CDR3 spans 13 amino acids. This CDR3 is CASKGLSNQPQHF. CDR3 bases: TGTGCCAGCAAGGGACTCAGCAATCAGCCCCAGCATTTT.

In this sample, this clone turned up once. This CDR3 reads CASSPRTSGQETQYF. The CDR3, as DNA: TGTGCCAGTAGTCCTCGGACTAGCGGGCAAGAGACCCAGTACTTC. The chain recombines TRBV19 with TRBJ2-5; 11 bases line up with TRBD2. The J segment lost 2 bases and the V segment lost 5 bases, leaving 4 bases of the junction unmatched. The V gene's germline CDR1 is LNHDA and CDR2 SQIVND (reference sequence). The CDR3 has 15 residues.

The V and J genes are TRBV7-9 and TRBJ1-1; 7 positions agree with TRBD1. V lost 1 base to trimming and J lost 7 bases; unmatched junction nucleotides: 3. Germline values: CDR1 SEHNR, CDR2 FQNEAQ (reference sequence). The CDR3 consists of 13 residues. DNA for the CDR3: TGTGCCAGCAGCTTAGTAGGGGGCTATGAAGCTTTCTTT. It yields the protein CASSLVGGYEAFF.

This rearrangement joins TRBV9 to TRBJ2-5; 7 bases are a match to TRBD2. Germline CDR1 SGDLS, CDR2 YYNGEE. The V gene end was trimmed by 2 bases and the J gene end by 7 bases; junction bases not matched to a gene: 5. The CDR3 runs 13 residues. The CDR3 loop is CASSVQQRGTQYF. In DNA, the CDR3 is TGTGCCAGCAGCGTCCAACAGCGGGGGACCCAGTACTTC.

The V and J genes are TRBV27 and TRBJ1-2; the D gene is possibly TRBD1 (5 bases). Germline loops: CDR1 MNHEY, CDR2 SMNVEV (reference sequence). CDR3 length equals 13 residues. The ends were cut back, 5 bases at V and 8 bases at J, with 15 bases in the middle. The CDR3 DNA sequence: TGTGCCAGCAGTCTAATACTGGGGGGAGGCTACACCTTC. Its protein is CASSLILGGGYTF.

J is TRBJ2-4 and V is TRBV7-9, with 8 bases that match TRBD2. With 7 bases clipped from V and 8 bases from J, the junction kept 4 bases outside the gene matches. The V gene's germline CDR1 is SEHNR and CDR2 FQNEAQ (reference sequence). This CDR3 has 12 residues. The DNA for the CDR3 is TGTGCCAGCATGGGGCGGGGGGACATTCAGTACTTC. Translation: CASMGRGDIQYF.

The rearrangement joins TRBV7-8 to TRBJ2-5, with 8 bases aligning to TRBD2. The CDR3 runs 13 residues. In germline, CDR1 is SGHVS, CDR2 FQNEAQ. V was clipped by 5 bases and J by 4 bases; unmatched bases: 3. The CDR3, as DNA: TGTGCCAGCAGCGGGACTAGACTAGAGACCCAGTACTTC. As protein: CASSGTRLETQYF. Based on the CDR3 plus reference TRBV7-8 and TRBJ2-5, the full variable domain is GAGVSQSPRYKVAKRGQDVALRCDPISGHVSLFWYQQALGQGPEFLTYFQNEAQLDKSGLPSDRFFAERPEGSVSTLKIQRTQQEDSAVYLCASSGTRLETQYFGPGTRLLVL.

The chain links TRBV7-6 to TRBJ2-1, with 7 bases aligning to TRBD2. V was pared by 5 bases and J by 5 bases, with 6 bases of the junction left unmatched. From germline, CDR1 is SGHVS and CDR2 FNYEAQ. This CDR3 has 14 amino acids. CDR3 sequence (DNA): TGTGCCAGCAGCCTCCTAGCGGCCGACAATGAGCAGTTCTTC. Its protein is CASSLLAADNEQFF.

A single count supports this clone. The chain has TRBV4-3 and TRBJ1-1, with 11 bases fitting TRBD1. The CDR3 is 18 amino acids. J gave up 2 bases and V 3 bases, and 11 bases lay outside the gene matches. CDR1 is LGHNA and CDR2 is YSLEER in the germline V gene. The CDR3 here is CASSQHPAGTGGNTEAFF. The CDR3 DNA reads as TGCGCCAGCAGCCAGCACCCCGCAGGGACAGGGGGAAACACTGAAGCTTTCTTT.

The CDR3 region has the DNA TGTGCCAGCAGTTATACAGTCAATCAGCCCCAGCATTTT. Amino acid sequence: CASSYTVNQPQHF. The V call is TRBV27, the J call TRBJ1-5; D is unresolved. The CDR3 spans 13 residues. V was cut by 4 bases and J by 3 bases, with 7 bases left in between. The germline V gene encodes CDR1 MNHEY and CDR2 SMNVEV (reference sequence).

The chain recombines TRBV7-2 with TRBJ2-7, with D unresolved. Trimming removed 1 base from V and 3 bases from J, with 13 bases in between. The CDR3 runs to 15 residues. CDR1 and CDR2 from the germline V gene are SGHTA and FQGNSA. In DNA, the CDR3 is TGTGCCAGCAGCTTAGGAAAGCGCGAATACTACGAGCAGTACTTC. Protein product: CASSLGKREYYEQYF.

The CDR3 loop reads CASSLLGAMNTEAFF. The CDR3 bases are TGTGCCAGCAGCCTCCTTGGGGCGATGAACACTGAAGCTTTCTTT. V is TRBV6-6 and J is TRBJ1-1, with D perhaps TRBD1 (5 bases). The V and J ends lost 6 bases and 0 bases respectively, with 14 bases between them. Germline V gene data show CDR1 as MNHNY and CDR2 as SVGAGI (reference sequence). This CDR3 has 15 amino acids.

This clone came up a few times. V and J are TRBV5-8 and TRBJ1-6; possible D gene TRBD1, 5 bases. Germline loops: CDR1 SGHTS, CDR2 YDEGEE. This CDR3 contains 14 residues. V was pared by 6 bases and J by 9 bases, with 16 bases between. The CDR3 sequence: CASTPPQGGSPLHF. CDR3 sequence (DNA): TGTGCCAGCACCCCGCCTCAGGGAGGTTCACCCCTCCACTTT.

Only one count was recorded for this clone. The chain links TRBV7-9 to TRBJ1-1; D is unclear. V lost 2 bases, J lost 5 bases, and 21 bases lay in between. This CDR3 region has 17 residues. The germline CDR1 and CDR2 sequences are SEHNR and FQNEAQ (reference sequence). Here the CDR3 reads CASSLPLSPGSGTEAFF. Here the CDR3 DNA reads TGTGCCAGCAGCTTACCCCTTAGTCCGGGATCGGGGACTGAAGCTTTCTTT.

The chain combines TRBV2 with TRBJ1-2; 7 bases are a match to TRBD1. Germline CDR1 and CDR2: SNHLY and FYNNEI. J lost 4 bases, V lost 11 bases, and 10 bases had no gene match. This CDR3 spans 13 amino acids. CDR3 in amino acids: CARDRALGYGYTF. The CDR3 coding sequence is TGTGCCCGCGACAGGGCCTTGGGCTATGGCTACACCTTC.